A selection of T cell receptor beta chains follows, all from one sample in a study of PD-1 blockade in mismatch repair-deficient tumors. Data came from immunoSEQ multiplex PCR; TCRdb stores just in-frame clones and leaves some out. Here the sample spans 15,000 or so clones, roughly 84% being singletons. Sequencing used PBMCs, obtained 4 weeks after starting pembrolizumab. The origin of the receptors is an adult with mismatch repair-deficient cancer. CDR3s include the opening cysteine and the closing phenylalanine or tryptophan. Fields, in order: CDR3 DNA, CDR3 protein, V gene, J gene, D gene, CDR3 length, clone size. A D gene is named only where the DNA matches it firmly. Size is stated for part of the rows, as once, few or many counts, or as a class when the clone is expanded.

CDR3 DNA: TGTGCCAGCATTCAGGTCCTTCGCTCCTACGAGCAGTACTTC; CDR3 protein: CASIQVLRSYEQYF; V gene: TRBV6-1; J gene: TRBJ2-7; D gene: NA; CDR3 length: 14; clone size: NA
CDR3 DNA: TGTGCCAGCAGCTTGAGCCACTCTGGAAACACCATATATTTT; CDR3 protein: CASSLSHSGNTIYF; V gene: TRBV11-2; J gene: TRBJ1-3; D gene: NA; CDR3 length: 14; clone size: NA
CDR3 DNA: TGCGCCAGCAGCCCCGGGACAGGGGAGCAGCCCCAGCATTTT; CDR3 protein: CASSPGTGEQPQHF; V gene: TRBV5-1; J gene: TRBJ1-5; D gene: TRBD1; CDR3 length: 14; clone size: few
CDR3 DNA: TGCGCCAGCAGCTTGGGGACAGGCCTTAACTATGGCTACACCTTC; CDR3 protein: CASSLGTGLNYGYTF; V gene: TRBV5-1; J gene: TRBJ1-2; D gene: TRBD1; CDR3 length: 15; clone size: NA
CDR3 DNA: TGTGCCAGCAGTTTGGTAGGGGACATCTCCTACGAGCAGTACTTC; CDR3 protein: CASSLVGDISYEQYF; V gene: TRBV28; J gene: TRBJ2-7; D gene: NA; CDR3 length: 15; clone size: NA
CDR3 DNA: TGCGCCAGCAGCTTGGTACTAGCGGGGGGCACAGATACGCAGTATTTT; CDR3 protein: CASSLVLAGGTDTQYF; V gene: TRBV5-1; J gene: TRBJ2-3; D gene: TRBD2; CDR3 length: 16; clone size: once
CDR3 DNA: TGTGCCAGCAGCGCCTTAGGCACTAGCGGGAGCCCCTCCGGAAACATTCAGTACTTC; CDR3 protein: CASSALGTSGSPSGNIQYF; V gene: TRBV9; J gene: TRBJ2-4; D gene: TRBD2; CDR3 length: 19; clone size: once
CDR3 DNA: TGTGCCAGCAGCCGTCAGGGAGGACCGCTCCTTTATGGCTACACCTTC; CDR3 protein: CASSRQGGPLLYGYTF; V gene: TRBV5-6; J gene: TRBJ1-2; D gene: NA; CDR3 length: 16; clone size: once
CDR3 DNA: TGTGCCAGCAGTCCTCCTAGCGTATACAATGAGCAGTTCTTC; CDR3 protein: CASSPPSVYNEQFF; V gene: TRBV27; J gene: TRBJ2-1; D gene: NA; CDR3 length: 14; clone size: NA
CDR3 DNA: TGTGCCAGCAGTCGAGCGGGAGATGCCAATGAGCAGTTCTTC; CDR3 protein: CASSRAGDANEQFF; V gene: TRBV28; J gene: TRBJ2-1; D gene: TRBD2; CDR3 length: 14; clone size: once
CDR3 DNA: TGTGCCACCGCACGAGAGGGCAATGAGCAGTTCTTC; CDR3 protein: CATAREGNEQFF; V gene: TRBV10-3; J gene: TRBJ2-1; D gene: NA; CDR3 length: 12; clone size: NA
CDR3 DNA: TGCGCCAGCAGCGCGAGCGGGAGGTACGGCACCGGGGAGCTGTTTTTT; CDR3 protein: CASSASGRYGTGELFF; V gene: TRBV5-1; J gene: TRBJ2-2; D gene: TRBD2; CDR3 length: 16; clone size: once
CDR3 DNA: TGTGCCAGCAGCGTCAGCAGGGGTTGGGAGACCCAGTACTTC; CDR3 protein: CASSVSRGWETQYF; V gene: TRBV9; J gene: TRBJ2-5; D gene: NA; CDR3 length: 14; clone size: few
CDR3 DNA: TGTGCCAGCAGCTCCTATAACGGAGATGAGCAGTTCTTC; CDR3 protein: CASSSYNGDEQFF; V gene: TRBV5-4; J gene: TRBJ2-1; D gene: NA; CDR3 length: 13; clone size: NA
CDR3 DNA: TGTGCCACTTCAGGGGGCTCTAATGAAAAACTGTTTTTT; CDR3 protein: CATSGGSNEKLFF; V gene: TRBV10-3; J gene: TRBJ1-4; D gene: TRBD1; CDR3 length: 13; clone size: NA
CDR3 DNA: TGTGCCAGCAGCCAACCGACTAGCGGGATCACCGGGGAGCTGTTTTTT; CDR3 protein: CASSQPTSGITGELFF; V gene: TRBV9; J gene: TRBJ2-2; D gene: TRBD2; CDR3 length: 16; clone size: NA
CDR3 DNA: TGTGCTAGTGGTCTAAGGACAGGGGCGCTGAACACTGAAGCTTTCTTT; CDR3 protein: CASGLRTGALNTEAFF; V gene: TRBV12-5; J gene: TRBJ1-1; D gene: TRBD1; CDR3 length: 16; clone size: NA
CDR3 DNA: TGTGCCAGCAGCTTAGCTCCTTTCAGCACAGATACGCAGTATTTT; CDR3 protein: CASSLAPFSTDTQYF; V gene: TRBV11-2; J gene: TRBJ2-3; D gene: NA; CDR3 length: 15; clone size: NA
CDR3 DNA: TGTGCCAGCAGCTTAACTGGTCCCCATGATACGCAGTATTTT; CDR3 protein: CASSLTGPHDTQYF; V gene: TRBV7-2; J gene: TRBJ2-3; D gene: NA; CDR3 length: 14; clone size: NA
CDR3 DNA: TGTGCCAGCAGCAGTTGGGGGGCCGGGGAGCTGTTTTTT; CDR3 protein: CASSSWGAGELFF; V gene: TRBV11-1; J gene: TRBJ2-2; D gene: NA; CDR3 length: 13; clone size: NA
CDR3 DNA: TGTGCCAGCAGTGGGGTAGCGGGGATCCTCGGGGGGGCCAAAAACATTCAGTACTTC; CDR3 protein: CASSGVAGILGGAKNIQYF; V gene: TRBV27; J gene: TRBJ2-4; D gene: TRBD2; CDR3 length: 19; clone size: NA
CDR3 DNA: TGTGCCAGCAGGGAAGTAACAACTAATGAAAAACTGTTTTTT; CDR3 protein: CASREVTTNEKLFF; V gene: TRBV2; J gene: TRBJ1-4; D gene: NA; CDR3 length: 14; clone size: NA
CDR3 DNA: TGTGCCAGCAGCCGGGACAGGGGTTCAAATGAGCAGTTCTTC; CDR3 protein: CASSRDRGSNEQFF; V gene: TRBV6-4; J gene: TRBJ2-1; D gene: TRBD1; CDR3 length: 14; clone size: NA
CDR3 DNA: TGCGCCAGCCTAACTAGCGGGAGAACAGATACGCAGTATTTT; CDR3 protein: CASLTSGRTDTQYF; V gene: TRBV10-2; J gene: TRBJ2-3; D gene: TRBD2; CDR3 length: 14; clone size: NA
CDR3 DNA: TGTGCCAGCAGCAACATCTTGAACACTGAAGCTTTCTTT; CDR3 protein: CASSNILNTEAFF; V gene: TRBV27; J gene: TRBJ1-1; D gene: NA; CDR3 length: 13; clone size: NA
CDR3 DNA: TGTGCCAGCAGTGACTCTCGGGACTATAAAGATGAGCTGGGATATCTGGTCGATGAGCAGTTCTTC; CDR3 protein: CASSDSRDYKDELGYLVDEQFF; V gene: TRBV6-4; J gene: TRBJ2-1; D gene: TRBD2; CDR3 length: 22; clone size: once
CDR3 DNA: TGTGCCAGTAGCCCCTTACTTGCAAACATTCAGTACTTC; CDR3 protein: CASSPLLANIQYF; V gene: TRBV19; J gene: TRBJ2-4; D gene: NA; CDR3 length: 13; clone size: NA
CDR3 DNA: TGTGCCAGCAGACCGACTCCGGGACAGGAAAACACTGAAGCTTTCTTT; CDR3 protein: CASRPTPGQENTEAFF; V gene: TRBV11-3; J gene: TRBJ1-1; D gene: TRBD1; CDR3 length: 16; clone size: NA
CDR3 DNA: TGTGCCAGCAACCTACAGGGGCGGTGGGAAAAACTGTTTTTT; CDR3 protein: CASNLQGRWEKLFF; V gene: TRBV6-1; J gene: TRBJ1-4; D gene: TRBD1; CDR3 length: 14; clone size: few
CDR3 DNA: TGTGCCAGCAGTCTAGCGGGGGGGACCTACAATGAGCAGTTCTTC; CDR3 protein: CASSLAGGTYNEQFF; V gene: TRBV9; J gene: TRBJ2-1; D gene: TRBD2; CDR3 length: 15; clone size: NA
CDR3 DNA: TGTGCCAGCAGCTTAGCTCCTGGGGGCATGAACACTGAAGCTTTCTTT; CDR3 protein: CASSLAPGGMNTEAFF; V gene: TRBV11-3; J gene: TRBJ1-1; D gene: NA; CDR3 length: 16; clone size: NA
CDR3 DNA: TGTGCCAGCAGTTCAATTCAGGGGGCGCTTACAGATACGCAGTATTTT; CDR3 protein: CASSSIQGALTDTQYF; V gene: TRBV27; J gene: TRBJ2-3; D gene: TRBD1; CDR3 length: 16; clone size: NA
CDR3 DNA: TGTGCCATCCGAGACAGCATCAATCAGCCCCAGCATTTT; CDR3 protein: CAIRDSINQPQHF; V gene: TRBV28; J gene: TRBJ1-5; D gene: NA; CDR3 length: 13; clone size: NA
CDR3 DNA: TGTGCCAGTAGTACTCGCAGACAGGGTCTCGAGGCTACGCAGTATTTT; CDR3 protein: CASSTRRQGLEATQYF; V gene: TRBV19; J gene: TRBJ2-3; D gene: TRBD1; CDR3 length: 16; clone size: NA
CDR3 DNA: TGTGCCAGCAGCTTACTCCGGGACAGGAATTACGAGCAGTACTTC; CDR3 protein: CASSLLRDRNYEQYF; V gene: TRBV7-9; J gene: TRBJ2-7; D gene: TRBD1; CDR3 length: 15; clone size: few
CDR3 DNA: TGTGCCAGCAGCTTAAACGTGGGGAGGTCAGGTCAGCCCCAGCATTTT; CDR3 protein: CASSLNVGRSGQPQHF; V gene: TRBV7-8; J gene: TRBJ1-5; D gene: NA; CDR3 length: 16; clone size: once
CDR3 DNA: TGTGCCAGTAGTATCCAGGGGATGAACACTGAAGCTTTCTTT; CDR3 protein: CASSIQGMNTEAFF; V gene: TRBV19; J gene: TRBJ1-1; D gene: NA; CDR3 length: 14; clone size: NA
CDR3 DNA: TGTGCCAGTAGTAGTCGAGGGCCAGATACGCAGTATTTT; CDR3 protein: CASSSRGPDTQYF; V gene: TRBV19; J gene: TRBJ2-3; D gene: NA; CDR3 length: 13; clone size: NA
CDR3 DNA: TGTGCCAGCAGCTTTACGGGGTTGTCAACAGATACGCAGTATTTT; CDR3 protein: CASSFTGLSTDTQYF; V gene: TRBV7-8; J gene: TRBJ2-3; D gene: NA; CDR3 length: 15; clone size: NA
CDR3 DNA: TGTGCCAGCACGGGCGGGACCATTCACAATGAGCAGTTCTTC; CDR3 protein: CASTGGTIHNEQFF; V gene: TRBV6-1; J gene: TRBJ2-1; D gene: NA; CDR3 length: 14; clone size: NA
CDR3 DNA: TGTGCCAGCAGCTTAAGGCAGAACTACGAGCAGTACTTC; CDR3 protein: CASSLRQNYEQYF; V gene: TRBV7-3; J gene: TRBJ2-7; D gene: NA; CDR3 length: 13; clone size: NA
CDR3 DNA: TGTGCCAGCAGCCTGACAAGAGACGACGCTTTCTTT; CDR3 protein: CASSLTRDDAFF; V gene: TRBV28; J gene: TRBJ1-1; D gene: NA; CDR3 length: 12; clone size: NA
CDR3 DNA: TGTGCCAGCAGTGACCCGGGACTAGCGGGAGGTTACAGCTCCTACGAGCAGTACTTC; CDR3 protein: CASSDPGLAGGYSSYEQYF; V gene: TRBV6-1; J gene: TRBJ2-7; D gene: TRBD2; CDR3 length: 19; clone size: NA
CDR3 DNA: TGTGCCAGCAGCGTTGGACAGGGCACGGAGCCCCAGCATTTT; CDR3 protein: CASSVGQGTEPQHF; V gene: TRBV9; J gene: TRBJ1-5; D gene: TRBD1; CDR3 length: 14; clone size: NA
CDR3 DNA: TGTGCCAGCATGATTAGGGAGAGCACTGAAGCTTTCTTT; CDR3 protein: CASMIRESTEAFF; V gene: TRBV7-2; J gene: TRBJ1-1; D gene: NA; CDR3 length: 13; clone size: once
CDR3 DNA: TGTGCCTGGAGTGTACGCGGCAGGGTTGGAAACACCATATATTTT; CDR3 protein: CAWSVRGRVGNTIYF; V gene: TRBV30; J gene: TRBJ1-3; D gene: NA; CDR3 length: 15; clone size: NA
CDR3 DNA: TGTGCCAGCAGCCCCCACCTGAGGGCAACTAATGAAAAACTGTTTTTT; CDR3 protein: CASSPHLRATNEKLFF; V gene: TRBV11-2; J gene: TRBJ1-4; D gene: NA; CDR3 length: 16; clone size: NA
CDR3 DNA: TGCGCCAGCAGCCAAGATGCTAGCGCAGATACGCAGTATTTT; CDR3 protein: CASSQDASADTQYF; V gene: TRBV4-1; J gene: TRBJ2-3; D gene: NA; CDR3 length: 14; clone size: NA
CDR3 DNA: TGTGCCAGCAGTTTAATCCAGGGGAACAATGAGCAGTTCTTC; CDR3 protein: CASSLIQGNNEQFF; V gene: TRBV28; J gene: TRBJ2-1; D gene: NA; CDR3 length: 14; clone size: NA
CDR3 DNA: TGTGCCAGCAGCGAGGGGGCGGGGCATGGCTACACCTTC; CDR3 protein: CASSEGAGHGYTF; V gene: TRBV27; J gene: TRBJ1-2; D gene: TRBD1; CDR3 length: 13; clone size: NA
CDR3 DNA: TGCGCCAGCAGCGTCCTATCTGACACCGGGGAGCTGTTTTTT; CDR3 protein: CASSVLSDTGELFF; V gene: TRBV5-1; J gene: TRBJ2-2; D gene: NA; CDR3 length: 14; clone size: NA
CDR3 DNA: TGCAGCGTTCAGGACAGGGGGCAATATGGCTACACCTTC; CDR3 protein: CSVQDRGQYGYTF; V gene: TRBV29-1; J gene: TRBJ1-2; D gene: TRBD1; CDR3 length: 13; clone size: NA
CDR3 DNA: TGCGCCAGCAGCTTACTAGCGGGAGGCCCCTCTGGGGCCAACGTCCTGACTTTC; CDR3 protein: CASSLLAGGPSGANVLTF; V gene: TRBV5-1; J gene: TRBJ2-6; D gene: TRBD2; CDR3 length: 18; clone size: NA
CDR3 DNA: TGTGCCAGTAGTAACAGGGGTTCCTACAATGAGCAGTTCTTC; CDR3 protein: CASSNRGSYNEQFF; V gene: TRBV19; J gene: TRBJ2-1; D gene: TRBD1; CDR3 length: 14; clone size: NA
CDR3 DNA: TGTGCCAGCAGTTACAACCGGGACTCTCAAGAGACCCAGTACTTC; CDR3 protein: CASSYNRDSQETQYF; V gene: TRBV6-5; J gene: TRBJ2-5; D gene: NA; CDR3 length: 15; clone size: NA
CDR3 DNA: TGTGCCAGCAGCTTATGGGACAGTGGCTATAATTCACCCCTCCACTTT; CDR3 protein: CASSLWDSGYNSPLHF; V gene: TRBV7-9; J gene: TRBJ1-6; D gene: TRBD1; CDR3 length: 16; clone size: few